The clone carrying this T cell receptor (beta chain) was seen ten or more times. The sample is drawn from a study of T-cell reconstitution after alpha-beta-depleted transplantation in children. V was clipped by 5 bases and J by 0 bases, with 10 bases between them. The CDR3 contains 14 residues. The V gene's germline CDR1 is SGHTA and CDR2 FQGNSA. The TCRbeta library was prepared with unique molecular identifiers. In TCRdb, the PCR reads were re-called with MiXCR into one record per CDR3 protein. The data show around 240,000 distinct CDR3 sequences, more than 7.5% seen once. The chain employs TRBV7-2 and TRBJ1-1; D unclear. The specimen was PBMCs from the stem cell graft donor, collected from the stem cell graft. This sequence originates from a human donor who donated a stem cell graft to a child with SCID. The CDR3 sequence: CASSQGLLNTEAFF. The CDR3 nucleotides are TGTGCCAGCAGCCAAGGCTTACTGAACACTGAAGCTTTCTTT.